Sequencing of this T cell receptor (beta chain) was carried out in a study of T-cell reconstitution after alpha-beta-depleted transplantation in children. V gave up 3 bases and J gave up 5 bases, with 12 bases separating them. The CDR3 is made up of 14 amino acids. The germline V gene has CDR1 SGHRS and CDR2 YFSETQ. TCRbeta library preparation incorporated unique molecular identifiers. TCRdb re-analysed the PCR reads in MiXCR, keeping a single row per CDR3 protein. The sample has hundreds of thousands of distinct CDR3 sequences; 10% to 15% are singletons. Study-wide results and caveats: It was newly produced T cells that mostly accounted for T-cell counts and diversity one year after transplant. Elevated TCRbeta diversity at day 60 was traced, in some patients, to surviving recipient T cells and thymic progenitors.

As regards this clonotype: The antigen is undetermined.

The V and J genes are TRBV5-1 and TRBJ2-1, with a possible D match to TRBD1 (6 bases). The TCR was taken from a girl aged 2-10 years with congenital amegakaryocytic thrombocytopenia, due to receive a stem cell transplant. The sequences come from PBMCs, collected before TCRalphabeta/CD19-depleted stem cell transplant. The CDR3 loop is CASSWTAGDNEQFF. The CDR3 DNA is TGCGCCAGCAGCTGGACAGCAGGAGACAATGAGCAGTTCTTC. The variable domain in full, completed from reference TRBV5-1 and TRBJ2-1, reads KAGVTQTPRYLIKTRGQQVTLSCSPISGHRSVSWYQQTPGQGLQFLFEYFSETQRNKGNFPGRFSGRQFSNSRSEMNVSTLELGDSALYLCASSWTAGDNEQFFGPGTRLTVL.